The 21 T cell receptor beta chains in this list originate from one sample, sequenced in a study of blood T cell repertoires in COVID-19. The protocol was immunoSEQ multiplex PCR, while the TCRdb copy is restricted to in-frame clones and leaves out a portion. The profile shows about 190,000 clones, about four fifths of them singletons. The sample comprised PBMCs or T cells enriched from blood (not recorded which). These receptor sequences come from a woman in her twenties or thirties who had recovered from COVID-19.

The chain joins TRBV12-3 or TRBV12-4 to TRBJ1-2, with a weak D call TRBD1 (6 bases). The CDR3 consists of 12 residues. V shed 8 bases and J shed 3 bases, with 10 bases lying between them. The CDR3 sequence: CASRKGDYGYTF. As DNA, the CDR3 is TGTGCCAGCCGAAAGGGGGACTATGGCTACACCTTC.

The CDR3 region has the DNA TGTGCCAGCAGCTCTCGACAGGACCCCTACAATGAGCAGTTCTTC. The encoded protein is CASSSRQDPYNEQFF. V gene TRBV7-2 combines with J gene TRBJ2-1; possible D gene TRBD1, 6 bases. CDR3 length: 15 amino acids. Trimming cost V 4 bases and J 2 bases, with 12 bases left between them. Germline lookup yields CDR1 SGHTA and CDR2 FQGNSA.

The chain carries TRBV28 and TRBJ1-1; D unclear. Germline V gives CDR1 MDHEN, CDR2 SYDVKM. The ends were cut back, 5 bases at V and 0 bases at J, with 19 bases in the middle. This CDR3 region has 17 residues. DNA of the CDR3: TGTGCCAGCAGTACCCTCGGTCGAGGGCAGATGAACACTGAAGCTTTCTTT. Amino acid sequence: CASSTLGRGQMNTEAFF.

The sample holds a few counts of this clone. J is TRBJ2-1 and V is TRBV13; 9 bases match TRBD2. Germline CDR1 is PRHDT and CDR2 is FYEKMQ (reference sequence). The CDR3 runs to 16 residues. With V trimmed by 5 bases and J by 5 bases, 10 bases remained unmatched. CDR3 loop: CASSPGAGGVDNEQFF. In DNA, the CDR3 is TGTGCCAGCAGCCCGGGAGCGGGAGGAGTCGACAATGAGCAGTTCTTC. Full variable domain (rest looked up from reference TRBV13 and TRBJ2-1): AAGVIQSPRHLIKEKRETATLKCYPIPRHDTVYWYQQGPGQDPQFLISFYEKMQSDKGSIPDRFSAQQFSDYHSELNMSSLELGDSALYFCASSPGAGGVDNEQFFGPGTRLTVL.

This chain connects TRBV5-1 to TRBJ2-7; TRBD2 matches at 11 bases. The ends lost 4 bases at V and 4 bases at J; junction bases unmatched: 7. Germline CDR1 SGHRS, CDR2 YFSETQ. CDR3 length equals 15 residues. The CDR3 region has the DNA TGCGCCAGCAGCACAACTAGCGGGAGTAGGTACGAGCAGTACTTC. Residues: CASSTTSGSRYEQYF.

V and J are TRBV11-3 and TRBJ2-5, with TRBD1 as a possible D gene (6 bases). Germline assignment: CDR1 SGHNT and CDR2 YENEEA. V lost 4 bases and J 0 bases, leaving 12 bases between the germline ends. This CDR3 region has 15 residues. The CDR3 loop is CASSSGTGNQETQYF. The CDR3 DNA is TGTGCCAGCAGCTCTGGAACAGGGAACCAAGAGACCCAGTACTTC.

The genes are TRBV7-8 and TRBJ1-2; 7 positions agree with TRBD1. V trimming: 3 bases; J trimming: 2 bases; junction bases outside the gene matches: 9. The CDR3 sequence is 16 residues long. In germline, CDR1 is SGHVS, CDR2 FQNEAQ. As DNA, the CDR3 is TGTGCCAGCAGCTTCCGAACAGGGGCCTTGAACTATGGCTACACCTTC. Amino acids: CASSFRTGALNYGYTF.

This chain links TRBV6-1 with TRBJ1-2; tentatively, D is TRBD1 (6 bases). V was trimmed by 1 base and J by 6 bases, leaving 18 bases between them. The CDR3 consists of 16 residues. Per germline, CDR1 MNHNS and CDR2 SASEGT. CDR3 region: CASSEGRLDRSDGYTF. The CDR3 DNA is TGTGCCAGCAGTGAAGGGAGGCTGGACAGATCAGATGGCTACACCTTC.

The chain uses TRBV29-1 and TRBJ2-1; possibly TRBD1 for D (6 bases). CDR3 length: 15 amino acids. The germline V gene has CDR1 SQVTM and CDR2 ANQGSEA. V gave up 4 bases and J gave up 0 bases, with 13 bases separating them. CDR3 nucleotide sequence: TGCAGCGTTGCCACGGGACAAGTCTCCTACAATGAGCAGTTCTTC. Translated: CSVATGQVSYNEQFF.

The chain uses TRBV5-4 and TRBJ2-5; TRBD2 agrees at 15 bases. The CDR3 is 16 residues long. CDR1 and CDR2 (germline): SGHNT, YYREEE (reference sequence). Trimming removed 3 bases from V and 5 bases from J; junction bases left unmatched: 5. CDR3 region: CASSSGLAGGSETQYF. CDR3 DNA: TGTGCCAGCAGCTCAGGACTAGCGGGAGGGAGCGAGACCCAGTACTTC.

The rearrangement uses TRBV18 and TRBJ1-2, with D perhaps TRBD1 (6 bases). Germline V lookup: CDR1 KGHSH, CDR2 LQKENI. Trimming pared 3 bases from V and 2 bases from J, leaving 19 bases between. This CDR3 contains 17 residues. The CDR3 DNA is TGTGCCAGCTCACCTACCACTCACCCAGGGGTCAACTATGGCTACACCTTC. Translating it yields CASSPTTHPGVNYGYTF.

The V and J genes are TRBV15 and TRBJ2-1, with 7 nucleotides matching TRBD1. CDR3 length: 14 residues. V gave up 8 bases and J gave up 10 bases; unmatched junction bases: 14. CDR1 and CDR2 (germline): LNHNV, YYDKDF (reference sequence). The CDR3 DNA reads as TGTGCCACCGGGAAGGATAGGGGGCTGCGAGAGCAGTTCTTC. It codes for CATGKDRGLREQFF.

This clone has ten or more counts. The same CDR3 can be traced to other DNA sequences in this sample. The chain links TRBV9 to TRBJ1-2; 9 bases match TRBD1. Germline CDR1 SGDLS, CDR2 YYNGEE. The CDR3 spans 15 residues. The ends lost 3 bases at V and 5 bases at J; junction bases unmatched: 8. The CDR3 region has the DNA TGTGCCAGCAGCGCCTTACAGGGGGCAAGTTATGGCTACACCTTC. Translating gives CASSALQGASYGYTF. The complete variable domain, with remaining parts taken from reference TRBV9 and TRBJ1-2, reads DSGVTQTPKHLITATGQRVTLRCSPRSGDLSVYWYQQSLDQGLQFLIQYYNGEERAKGNILERFSAQQFPDLHSELNLSSLELGDSALYFCASSALQGASYGYTFGSGTRLTVV.

The chain joins TRBV11-2 to TRBJ1-2; TRBD1 aligns across 9 bases. The J segment lost 2 bases and the V segment lost 4 bases, leaving 5 bases of the junction unmatched. Germline V gene lookup returns CDR1 SGHAT and CDR2 FQNNGV. The CDR3 length is 15 residues. The CDR3: CASSSGQGSNYGYTF. CDR3 coding DNA: TGTGCCAGCAGCTCCGGACAGGGGTCGAACTATGGCTACACCTTC.

The J gene is TRBJ2-1, the V gene TRBV28; 7 nucleotides agree with TRBD2. Trimming removed 6 bases from V and 12 bases from J; junction bases left unmatched: 8. CDR1 and CDR2 from the germline V gene are MDHEN and SYDVKM. This CDR3 spans 12 amino acids. As DNA, the CDR3 is TGTGCCAGCAGGACTAGCTATGACAGGCAGTTCTTC. It translates to CASRTSYDRQFF. The full variable domain, completed using reference TRBV28 and TRBJ2-1, is DVKVTQSSRYLVKRTGEKVFLECVQDMDHENMFWYRQDPGLGLRLIYFSYDVKMKEKGDIPEGYSVSREKKERFSLILESASTNQTSMYLCASRTSYDRQFFGPGTRLTVL.

The chain combines TRBV5-1 with TRBJ1-6, with a tentative D call TRBD1 (6 bases). The ends were cut back, 0 bases at V and 12 bases at J, with 13 bases in the middle. The germline V gene encodes CDR1 SGHRS and CDR2 YFSETQ. This CDR3 region has 14 residues. The CDR3 sequence: CASSLGLPQGPLHF. The CDR3 DNA sequence: TGCGCCAGCAGCTTGGGACTCCCACAGGGACCCCTCCACTTT.

The sample holds one count of this clone. V is TRBV7-2 and J is TRBJ2-7; TRBD2 agrees at 8 bases. This CDR3 spans 14 amino acids. Germline V lookup: CDR1 SGHTA, CDR2 FQGNSA. The trim removed 2 bases at V and 1 base at J, leaving 1 base unmatched. The CDR3 sequence is CASSLIAGSYEQYV. CDR3 in DNA: TGTGCCAGCAGCTTAATAGCGGGGTCCTACGAGCAGTACGTC.

The V gene is TRBV29-1, the J gene TRBJ1-3; no reliable D call. This CDR3 has 12 amino acids. Per the germline V gene, CDR1 is SQVTM and CDR2 is ANQGSEA. The V gene lost 6 bases and the J gene lost 1 base, with 7 bases spanning the gap. CDR3 loop: CSVAHSGNTIYF. The CDR3 DNA reads as TGCAGCGTGGCCCATTCTGGAAACACCATATATTTT.

The chain has TRBV5-4 and TRBJ2-3; 7 bases agree with TRBD1. The germline CDR1 and CDR2 sequences are SGHNT and YYREEE (reference sequence). V lost 3 bases, J lost 2 bases, and 6 bases stayed unmatched. This CDR3 has 15 amino acids. The CDR3 here is CASSSRTGNTDTQYF. The CDR3 bases are TGTGCCAGCAGCTCGAGGACAGGAAACACAGATACGCAGTATTTT.

The genes are TRBV20-1 and TRBJ1-6, with unresolved D. V lost 6 bases to trimming and J lost 0 bases, with 15 bases between them. This CDR3 spans 16 amino acids. CDR1 and CDR2 from the germline V gene are DFQATT and SNEGSKA (reference sequence). The CDR3 DNA reads TGCAGTGCCAGTCCCTTCGGGAACTCCTATAATTCACCCCTCCACTTT. Residues: CSASPFGNSYNSPLHF.

This clone was counted only a few times. This chain connects TRBV7-6 to TRBJ2-7, with D perhaps matching TRBD2 (5 bases). Germline-derived CDR1 and CDR2 are SGHVS and FNYEAQ. This CDR3 contains 14 residues. V was pared by 1 base and J by 2 bases, with 9 bases between. The CDR3 reads CASSLGTATYEQYV. In DNA, the CDR3 is TGTGCCAGCAGCTTAGGGACTGCCACCTACGAGCAGTACGTC.